This passage covers 5 T cell receptor beta chains from one sample sequenced in a study of T cells in Graves' hyperthyroidism and ophthalmopathy. RNA transcripts were the template for amplifying TCR beta CDR3 regions. The TCR CDR3 first-round RT-PCR relied on the HTBI primer set. TCRdb analysed the multiplex PCR reads with MiXCR anew, one entry per CDR3 protein. The table includes about 500,000 distinct CDR3 sequences, roughly an eighth detected once. Source material: blood. The receptors stem from a young woman with Graves' hyperthyroidism.

This sequence joins TRBV7-6 and TRBJ1-1; D is unclear. The CDR3 extends over 13 amino acids. Trimming left V 5 bases short and J 4 bases short, with 11 bases between. Germline V CDR1 and CDR2: SGHVS, FNYEAQ. The CDR3 nucleotides are TGTGCCAGCAGCACTCTCGGGGTCACTGAAGCTTTCTTT. It codes for CASSTLGVTEAFF. The full variable domain, rest sourced from reference TRBV7-6 and TRBJ1-1, is GAGVSQSPRYKVTKRGQDVALRCDPISGHVSLYWYRQALGQGPEFLTYFNYEAQQDKSGLPNDRFSAERPEGSISTLTIQRTEQRDSAMYRCASSTLGVTEAFFGQGTRLTVV.

This clonotype occurred a few times. The chain employs TRBV19 and TRBJ1-5; the D gene is possibly TRBD1 (5 bases). Trimming removed 0 bases from V and 6 bases from J, with 18 bases in between. This CDR3 is built from 17 residues. Germline V CDR1 and CDR2: LNHDA, SQIVND (reference sequence). The CDR3 loop is CASSIEGQVWAVQPQHF. CDR3 nucleotides: TGTGCCAGTAGTATAGAGGGGCAGGTTTGGGCCGTTCAGCCCCAGCATTTT.

This clonotype occurred many times. The genes are TRBV27 and TRBJ2-7; D possibly corresponds to TRBD1 (6 bases). CDR1 and CDR2 (germline): MNHEY, SMNVEV (reference sequence). There are 14 residues in the CDR3. The germline V and J ends were trimmed by 5 bases and 1 base, with 12 bases remaining between them. In DNA, the CDR3 is TGTGCCAGCAGTATCCGAGGGGGTTCCTACGAGCAGTACTTC. It specifies CASSIRGGSYEQYF.

This clonotype came up many times. The V gene is TRBV20-1, the J gene TRBJ2-5; TRBD2 matches 13 bases. Losses at the gene ends were 1 base for V and 3 bases for J; bases not matched to a gene: 8. This CDR3 has 17 residues. Germline V lookup: CDR1 DFQATT, CDR2 SNEGSKA (reference sequence). Written as DNA, the CDR3 is TGCAGTGCTAGAGGCTGGACTAGCGGGAGTCGGGAAGAGACCCAGTACTTC. Encoded protein: CSARGWTSGSREETQYF.

The table lists this clonotype with a few counts. The CDR3 reads CASRDRNTDTQYF. The CDR3 nucleotides read TGTGCCAGCAGGGACAGAAACACAGATACGCAGTATTTT. The gene calls are TRBV9 and TRBJ2-3; weak D call: TRBD1 (6 bases). The CDR3 is 13 amino acids. Trimming left V 5 bases short and J 2 bases short, with 9 bases between. CDR1 SGDLS and CDR2 YYNGEE come from the germline V gene.